The text below deals with one T cell receptor beta chain. This entry belongs to a study of shared clonotypes between healthy human individuals. Some clones are missing from TCRdb's copy, which holds only in-frame ones; the method was immunoSEQ multiplex PCR. The sample contains roughly 490,000 clones, around 79% of which appear only once. CDR3 length: 13 residues. Between the trimmed V and J ends, which lost 3 bases and 0 bases, there was a span of 5 bases. Germline V gene data show CDR1 as SQVTM and CDR2 as ANQGSEA. The sequence came from a middle-aged woman in good health. Some clones in this sample may be carry-over from other donors' samples. This chain joins TRBV29-1 and TRBJ1-4; D perhaps matches TRBD1 (5 bases). The material sequenced was PBMCs. CDR3 nucleotide sequence: TGCAGCGTTGAGGGGGCAACTAATGAAAAACTGTTTTTT. Its protein is CSVEGATNEKLFF.